These 11 T cell receptor beta chains were sequenced from one sample in a study of T cell changes during pregnancy in multiple sclerosis (dated by TCRdb to the late 2010s). Libraries were constructed by the immunoSEQ multiplex PCR assay. The clones in this table, taken by TCRdb from immuneACCESS, are in-frame only. Not every clone is retained; where verified, under half of the shortfall comes from an unresolved V gene, and the cause of the rest is unknown. This sample holds fewer than 90,000 clones; just under 95% were observed only once. The ten largest account for around 0.84% of the sample. Source: peripheral blood, taken in the third trimester of pregnancy. Receptors originate from a female donor with multiple sclerosis, enrolled in a pregnancy study.

CDR3 residues: CATSREYFDKFF. CDR3 DNA sequence: TGTGCCACCAGCAGAGAGTACTTTGATAAGTTCTTC. This rearrangement joins TRBV15 to TRBJ2-1; D gene uncertain. The germline V and J ends were trimmed by 0 bases and 14 bases, with 11 bases remaining between them. CDR1 LNHNV and CDR2 YYDKDF come from the germline V gene (reference sequence). The CDR3 is made up of 12 amino acids.

The CDR3 loop reads CASSIGAFFSYNEQFF. The CDR3 DNA reads as TGTGCCAGTAGTATAGGTGCGTTCTTCTCCTACAATGAGCAGTTCTTC. The chain carries TRBV19 and TRBJ2-1; D call uncertain. Per germline, CDR1 LNHDA and CDR2 SQIVND (reference sequence). CDR3 size: 16 residues. Trimming pared 1 base from V and 0 bases from J, leaving 10 bases between. Drawing the rest from reference TRBV19 and TRBJ2-1, the complete variable domain is DGGITQSPKYLFRKEGQNVTLSCEQNLNHDAMYWYRQDPGQGLRLIYYSQIVNDFQKGDIAEGYSVSREKKESFPLTVTSAQKNPTAFYLCASSIGAFFSYNEQFFGPGTRLTVL.

The chain recombines TRBV5-1 with TRBJ2-3, with D tentatively TRBD1 (6 bases). The CDR3 totals 16 residues. Between the trimmed V and J ends, which lost 4 bases and 1 base, there was a span of 16 bases. Per the germline V gene, CDR1 is SGHRS and CDR2 is YFSETQ. The CDR3 sequence: CASSAGQLVGTDTQYF. DNA for the CDR3: TGCGCCAGCAGCGCAGGACAGTTGGTAGGCACAGATACGCAGTATTTT.

The V gene is TRBV27, the J gene TRBJ1-1, with TRBD1 matching 7 bases. V shed 5 bases and J 4 bases; nucleotides not matched to a gene: 13. The CDR3 is 16 residues long. Germline CDR1 and CDR2: MNHEY and SMNVEV (reference sequence). CDR3 sequence: CASSPPRQGVSTEAFF. The CDR3 bases are TGTGCCAGCAGTCCCCCTCGACAGGGTGTGAGCACTGAAGCTTTCTTT.

This clone was seen only once. J is TRBJ1-2 and V is TRBV28; D unresolved. There are 13 residues in the CDR3. Trimming left V 5 bases short and J 4 bases short, with 11 bases between. CDR1 and CDR2 (germline): MDHEN, SYDVKM. The CDR3, as DNA: TGTGCCAGCAGTCCCGGGAAGATCTATGGCTACACCTTC. Protein product: CASSPGKIYGYTF.

The table lists this clone with a count of one. The chain couples TRBV5-6 to TRBJ1-4; 7 bases map to TRBD1. The CDR3 length is 16 residues. Unmatched junction bases numbered 10, after V lost 3 bases and J lost 5 bases. Looked up from germline, CDR1 is SGHDT and CDR2 is YYEEEE. CDR3 DNA sequence: TGTGCCAGCAGCTCCCCATCGGGACAGTTGAATGAAAAACTGTTTTTT. This codes for CASSSPSGQLNEKLFF.

The chain links TRBV5-4 to TRBJ2-1; TRBD2 matches 10 bases. The CDR3 totals 15 residues. The trim removed 6 bases at V and 4 bases at J, leaving 7 bases unmatched. Per germline, CDR1 SGHNT and CDR2 YYREEE (reference sequence). The CDR3: CASKLAGAGYNEQFF. As DNA, the CDR3 is TGTGCCAGCAAGCTAGCGGGAGCAGGGTACAATGAGCAGTTCTTC.

CDR3 DNA: TGTGCCAGCAGTGAATACAGGACTAGCGGGAGGGCCACAGATACGCAGTATTTT. This translates into CASSEYRTSGRATDTQYF. V gene TRBV25-1 combines with J gene TRBJ2-3; 15 bases map to TRBD2. Germline loops: CDR1 MGHDK, CDR2 SYGVNS. CDR3 length: 18 residues. With 0 bases clipped from V and 2 bases from J, the junction kept 3 bases outside the gene matches.

J is TRBJ2-7 and V is TRBV5-5, with 9 bases identical to TRBD1. With V trimmed by 7 bases and J by 3 bases, 8 bases remained unmatched. Germline CDR1 SGHKS, CDR2 YYEKEE (reference sequence). CDR3 length: 14 residues. CDR3 residues: CASGSSGQGYEQYF. The CDR3, as DNA: TGTGCCAGCGGATCTTCGGGACAGGGCTACGAGCAGTACTTC.

V is TRBV7-9 and J is TRBJ2-2; D is undetermined. The CDR3 runs 13 residues. Trimming removed 1 base from V and 6 bases from J, with 6 bases in between. The germline CDR1 and CDR2 sequences are SEHNR and FQNEAQ (reference sequence). Here the CDR3 reads CASSLVVAGELFF. CDR3 in DNA: TGTGCCAGCAGCTTAGTAGTGGCCGGGGAGCTGTTTTTT. Complete variable domain (other parts from reference TRBV7-9 and TRBJ2-2): DTGVSQNPRHKITKRGQNVTFRCDPISEHNRLYWYRQTLGQGPEFLTYFQNEAQLEKSRLLSDRFSAERPKGSFSTLEIQRTEQGDSAMYLCASSLVVAGELFFGEGSRLTVL.

The gene calls are TRBV10-3 and TRBJ1-2; 7 nucleotides align to TRBD1. The J segment lost 0 bases and the V segment lost 7 bases, leaving 5 bases of the junction unmatched. The CDR3 contains 14 residues. From germline, CDR1 is ENHRY and CDR2 SYGVKD. The CDR3 bases are TGTGCCATCACCCTGGGACAGACTAACTATGGCTACACCTTC. Its protein is CAITLGQTNYGYTF.